A selection of T cell receptor beta chains follows, all from one sample in a study of blood T cell repertoires in COVID-19. Profiled with immunoSEQ multiplex PCR; TCRdb holds only in-frame clones, not every one. The table records 200,000 to 250,000 clones, 84% of them present only once. Input material: peripheral blood. The receptors were gathered from a man between 25 and 39 years old with active or convalescent COVID-19. Each CDR3 is given with its conserved first and last residue. Each record gives: D gene, V gene, J gene, clone size, CDR3 DNA, CDR3 protein. D genes are given only for firm matches. Some rows mark clone size as missing; the rest say once, few, many or name a class of expanded clone.

D: TRBD2; V: TRBV24-1; J: TRBJ2-3; size: NA; DNA: TGTGCCACCAGCCCGGCGGGAGGGTGGGCAGATACGCAGTATTTT; CDR3: CATSPAGGWADTQYF
D: NA; V: TRBV19; J: TRBJ2-3; size: NA; DNA: TGTGCCAGTAGCAACACAGATACGCAGTATTTT; CDR3: CASSNTDTQYF
D: TRBD2; V: TRBV6-4; J: TRBJ2-3; size: NA; DNA: TGTGCCAGCAGTGCAGGCGGGAGGGCCTCAGATACGCAGTATTTT; CDR3: CASSAGGRASDTQYF
D: NA; V: TRBV27; J: TRBJ1-5; size: NA; DNA: TGTGCCAGCAGGGGGGCCGGGCAGCCCCAGCATTTT; CDR3: CASRGAGQPQHF
D: NA; V: TRBV7-8; J: TRBJ2-1; size: NA; DNA: TGTGCCAGCAGCCAACCTCAGGGCGCCACGGTTGAGCAGTTCTTC; CDR3: CASSQPQGATVEQFF
D: NA; V: TRBV15; J: TRBJ1-2; size: NA; DNA: TGTGCCACCAGCTACCAGTTGGCACAAAACTATGGCTACACCTTC; CDR3: CATSYQLAQNYGYTF
D: NA; V: TRBV9; J: TRBJ2-1; size: NA; DNA: TGTGCCAGCAGCGTAGGGGACACCGGGATATACAATGAGCAGTTCTTC; CDR3: CASSVGDTGIYNEQFF
D: TRBD1; V: TRBV2; J: TRBJ1-5; size: NA; DNA: TGTGCCAGCAAGAGGGGACAGGGGATTAATCAGCCCCAGCATTTT; CDR3: CASKRGQGINQPQHF
D: NA; V: TRBV3-1/TRBV3-2; J: TRBJ1-4; size: once; DNA: TGTGCCAGCAGCCAAGGATGGGCAGGGCCTAATGAAAAACTGTTTTTT; CDR3: CASSQGWAGPNEKLFF
D: NA; V: TRBV9; J: TRBJ2-7; size: NA; DNA: TGTGCCAGCAGCGTATCCAGTTCCTACGAGCAGTACTTC; CDR3: CASSVSSSYEQYF
D: NA; V: TRBV19; J: TRBJ1-5; size: NA; DNA: TGTGCCAGCAAACAATACGACAATCAGCCCCAGCATTTT; CDR3: CASKQYDNQPQHF
D: NA; V: TRBV28; J: TRBJ2-1; size: NA; DNA: TGTGCCAGCAGTCGCGGGTGGAATGAGCAGTTCTTC; CDR3: CASSRGWNEQFF
D: TRBD2; V: TRBV28; J: TRBJ2-3; size: NA; DNA: TGTGCCAGCAGGGAGACTAGCGGGGGGGCTCAAGATACGCAGTATTTT; CDR3: CASRETSGGAQDTQYF
D: NA; V: TRBV29-1; J: TRBJ1-1; size: few; DNA: TGCAGCACCTCTTCAGGGAATATTGAAGCTTTCTTT; CDR3: CSTSSGNIEAFF
D: NA; V: TRBV10-3; J: TRBJ2-3; size: NA; DNA: TGTGCCATCAGTGGAGCCGGGACTAGCACAGATACGCAGTATTTT; CDR3: CAISGAGTSTDTQYF
D: NA; V: TRBV13; J: TRBJ1-4; size: NA; DNA: TGTGCCAGCAGCTTACTCCAAGGGGGGGGTGAAAAACTGTTTTTT; CDR3: CASSLLQGGGEKLFF
D: NA; V: TRBV19; J: TRBJ2-3; size: NA; DNA: TGTGCCAGTAGCCCCGTGCCGAGGGATACGCAGTATTTT; CDR3: CASSPVPRDTQYF
D: NA; V: TRBV11-2; J: TRBJ2-7; size: NA; DNA: TGTGCCAGCAGCTTCGCGTTAGAGCAGTACTTC; CDR3: CASSFALEQYF
D: NA; V: TRBV11-3; J: TRBJ2-2; size: few; DNA: TGTGCCAGCAGCCCCCGTCTCGCGGGGACCGGGGAGCTGTTTTTT; CDR3: CASSPRLAGTGELFF
D: NA; V: TRBV19; J: TRBJ1-3; size: NA; DNA: TGTGCCAGTAGAATTTGGGGCGGCTCTGGAAACACCATATATTTT; CDR3: CASRIWGGSGNTIYF
D: TRBD1; V: TRBV6-5; J: TRBJ1-2; size: NA; DNA: TGTGCCAGCAGTTGGATCGGACAGGGGGTTTATGGCTACACCTTC; CDR3: CASSWIGQGVYGYTF
D: NA; V: TRBV28; J: TRBJ1-2; size: NA; DNA: TGTGCCAGCAGTTTGGTGGGAGGGGGGCAAGGCTACACCTTC; CDR3: CASSLVGGGQGYTF